The source of this T cell receptor (beta chain) is a study of T cell responses to AZD1222 COVID-19 vaccine. The study, taken as a whole, reports: Baseline testing showed seropositivity in only a handful of AZD1222 recipients. Every sample of the repertoires postdated the peak T cell response. Across spike, vaccine-associated CD4 TCRs were found, dominant at 160-218 and 743-854.

Only in-frame clones appear in the TCRdb table, and some are missing; sequencing was by immunoSEQ multiplex PCR. Of about 140,000 clones listed, roughly 88% were seen once; the top ten hold roughly 3%. Notes on this clone: Its antigen is unidentified.

This CDR3 spans 13 amino acids. The germline CDR1 and CDR2 sequences are LNHDA and SQIVND (reference sequence). The trim removed 5 bases at V and 4 bases at J, leaving 4 bases unmatched. The sequence came from an adult in good health. The genes are TRBV19 and TRBJ1-1; 7 nucleotides line up with TRBD1. Specimen: peripheral blood, collected on day 0 of AZD1222 vaccination. The CDR3 region is CASSADRVTEAFF. The CDR3 DNA is TGTGCCAGTAGTGCCGACAGGGTCACTGAAGCTTTCTTT.